One TCR beta chain is described in this entry. What it binds is not known. Described time point: week 5, during vaccination. Each vaccine dose was 300 ug of mutant IDH1 20-mer peptide, with topical imiquimod. The repertoire was sequenced with immunoSEQ multiplex PCR; TCRdb's copy has only in-frame clones and lacks some. The table has over 45,000 clones, about 80% seen once. The record originates from a study of a mutant IDH1 vaccine in newly diagnosed glioma. At the level of the study: Patients in the study were vaccinated eight times, receiving shots in weeks 1, 3, 5, 7, 11, 15, 19 and 23. The treated population exhibited a male proportion of 62.5%, a female proportion of roughly 40%, and a mean age of about 40 years.

The CDR3 consists of 16 residues. From germline, CDR1 is SGHTA and CDR2 FQGNSA. The germline V and J ends were trimmed by 1 base and 6 bases, with 19 bases remaining between them. The receptor was isolated from a woman aged 50 to 60 with glioma. The sequences come from PBMCs, collected from a glioma patient whose treatment included an IDH1 peptide vaccine. The V gene is TRBV7-2, the J gene TRBJ2-7; D might be TRBD2 (5 bases). CDR3 sequence reads: CASSLGGASRRAEQYF. The CDR3 DNA reads TGTGCCAGCAGCTTAGGGGGAGCTTCCCGAAGAGCCGAGCAGTACTTC.